This T cell receptor (beta chain) is from a study of blood T cell repertoires in COVID-19. Whole-study context: Acute-phase and convalescent COVID-19 samples originated in the United States, Italy and Spain. Sources were T cells, B-cell-depleted T cells, or PBMCs; the material itself was cDNA or gDNA.

In the original workflow: Reference gene primer amplification gave nucleated cell count estimates. Some clones are missing from TCRdb's copy, which holds only in-frame ones; the method was immunoSEQ multiplex PCR. For V, J and clone size, that table is used; D and trimming come from the DNA. The sample lists around 150,000 clones; around 82% were seen once. Seattle patients were enrolled while actively infected and followed longitudinally. The CDR3 runs to 16 residues. V lost 10 bases and J 0 bases, leaving 21 bases between the germline ends. CDR1 is SNHLY and CDR2 is FYNNEI in the germline V gene. The chain recombines TRBV2 with TRBJ1-1, with unresolved D. The clonotype was recovered from a middle-aged woman with COVID-19, enrolled during active disease. The sample comprised peripheral blood. CDR3 amino acids: CATEPTEPSLNTEAFF. DNA of the CDR3: TGTGCCACCGAACCAACGGAGCCGAGCCTGAACACTGAAGCTTTCTTT.